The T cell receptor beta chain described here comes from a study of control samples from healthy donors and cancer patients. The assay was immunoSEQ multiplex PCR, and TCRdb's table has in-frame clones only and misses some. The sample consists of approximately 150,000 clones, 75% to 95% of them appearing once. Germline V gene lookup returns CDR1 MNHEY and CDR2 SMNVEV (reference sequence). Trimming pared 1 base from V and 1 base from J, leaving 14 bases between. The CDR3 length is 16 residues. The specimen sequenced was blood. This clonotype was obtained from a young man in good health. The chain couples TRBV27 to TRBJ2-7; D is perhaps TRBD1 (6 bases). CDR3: CASSLLGDTGSYEQYF. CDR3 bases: TGTGCCAGCAGTTTATTAGGGGACACCGGATCCTACGAGCAGTACTTC.